These 16 T cell receptor beta chains share one sample of origin, sequenced in a study of tumor-infiltrating lymphocytes in primary liver carcinoma (dated by TCRdb to 2017 to 2019). Sequenced on an Illumina HiSeq 2500. Using a constant-region primer and ProtoScript II reverse transcriptase, TCRbeta-specific cDNA was reverse-transcribed from approximately 0.5 ug total RNA. The TCRbeta libraries were prepared through three rounds of nested multiplex PCR following a slightly modified ARM-PCR procedure. Multiplex TRBV1-TRBV30 forward primers and a Cbeta reverse primer were used in the first two PCR rounds, each of which was run for roughly 10 cycles. Through fastp at Q25 and MiXCR, TCRdb rebuilt clones from the public reads, retaining in-frame beta chains. Each entry is one CDR3 protein sequence, shown with its most common DNA and genes. A total of 330,000 or so distinct CDR3 sequences appear in this sample, almost 65% of them only once. The ten largest clonotypes hold under 8% of the sample.

RNA from unsorted whole blood was extracted with TRIzol reagent, and germline DNA was obtained with the DNeasy Blood & Tissue kit. Input material: peripheral blood. These receptors were obtained from a man aged 40-55 years with primary liver carcinoma and hepatitis B virus infection.

The genes are TRBV5-1 and TRBJ2-1; D is possibly TRBD2 (7 bases). The V gene's germline CDR1 is SGHRS and CDR2 YFSETQ. The CDR3 extends over 15 amino acids. V shed 9 bases and J shed 2 bases, with 18 bases lying between them. The CDR3 sequence is CAIRGGTQPYNEQFF. CDR3 in DNA: TGCGCCATAAGGGGGGGGACTCAGCCCTACAATGAGCAGTTCTTC.

Regarding this clonotype: Just one base apart from a much larger clone, this may be a read error. The chain has TRBV6-2 or TRBV6-3 and TRBJ2-7; 11 nucleotides agree with TRBD2. Germline V gene data show CDR1 as MNHEY and CDR2 as SVGEGT. The CDR3 covers 15 residues. The CDR3 reads CACSWGLAVSYEQYF. Here the CDR3 DNA reads TGTGCCTGCAGTTGGGGACTAGCGGTCTCCTACGAGCAGTACTTC.

V and J are TRBV5-5 and TRBJ1-2; D unclear. The V end was cut by 6 bases, the J end by 7 bases, with 22 bases between. Germline CDR1 reads SGHKS; CDR2 reads YYEKEE (reference sequence). CDR3 length: 15 residues. The chain's CDR3 is CASMVSYTASSGYTF. CDR3 sequence (DNA): TGTGCCAGCATGGTGTCCTACACGGCAAGCTCTGGCTACACCTTC.

As for this clonotype: A junction boundary mismatches the germline segment, possibly from a read error. CDR3 sequence (DNA): TGCACCAGCAGCGGTGGACAGGGGAGCAATGAGCAGTTTTTC. It encodes CTSSGGQGSNEQFF. The chain couples TRBV5-1 to TRBJ2-1, with 9 bases aligning to TRBD1. CDR1 is SGHRS and CDR2 is YFSETQ in the germline V gene. The CDR3 is 14 amino acids.

This clonotype came up many times. V is TRBV4-1 and J is TRBJ1-1, with D hard to call. CDR1 and CDR2 (germline): MGHRA, YSYEKL. The CDR3 extends over 13 amino acids. With 0 bases removed from V and 7 bases from J, the gap between germline ends came to 9 bases. CDR3 protein: CASSQDLEGEAFF. The CDR3 DNA reads as TGCGCCAGCAGCCAAGATTTGGAGGGTGAAGCTTTCTTT.

The chain is built from TRBV12-3 or TRBV12-4 and TRBJ2-7; 7 bases line up with TRBD2. There are 14 residues in the CDR3. The trim removed 3 bases at V and 2 bases at J, leaving 4 bases unmatched. In DNA form, the CDR3 reads TGTGCCAGCAGTTTTGAGCGGGGCCCCTACGAGCAGTACTTC. It is translated as CASSFERGPYEQYF.

This clonotype was counted once. A much larger clone lies a single base off, so this may be a read error. The chain carries TRBV6-5 and TRBJ2-7, with 7 positions matching TRBD1. The CDR3 has 15 amino acids. Germline V gene sequence: CDR1 MNHEY, CDR2 SVGAGI. CDR3 residues: CASSYSDRVGYEHYF. In nucleotides, the CDR3 is TGTGCCAGCAGTTACTCCGACAGGGTGGGGTACGAGCACTACTTC.

This clonotype was recorded many times. The rearrangement links TRBV11-2 to TRBJ1-1; D is unclear. The CDR3 sequence is 13 residues long. The germline V gene encodes CDR1 SGHAT and CDR2 FQNNGV. V was cut by 5 bases and J by 1 base, with 8 bases left in between. This CDR3 is CASSLTPNTEAFF. For the CDR3, the DNA is TGTGCCAGCAGCCTCACACCGAACACTGAAGCTTTCTTT.

A remark on this clonotype: An end of the junction does not agree with germline; a read error may underlie this. The rearrangement links TRBV5-4 to TRBJ2-4, with D perhaps matching TRBD2 (6 bases). CDR1 is SGHNT and CDR2 is YYREEE in the germline V gene (reference sequence). The CDR3 is 15 residues long. DNA for the CDR3: TGTGGCAGCAGCTTGGGACGGGAGTGGGAAAACATTCAGTACTTC. Translation: CGSSLGREWENIQYF.

The genes are TRBV6-1 and TRBJ2-7; D uncertain. CDR3 length: 12 amino acids. The germline V and J ends were trimmed by 6 bases and 3 bases, with 9 bases remaining between them. Germline-derived CDR1 and CDR2 are MNHNS and SASEGT. The CDR3 is CASRSANYEQYF. In nucleotides, the CDR3 is TGTGCCAGCAGGTCAGCTAACTACGAGCAGTACTTC.

This rearrangement joins TRBV28 to TRBJ2-1; possibly TRBD2 for D (6 bases). The CDR3 spans 15 residues. Germline-derived CDR1 and CDR2 are MDHEN and SYDVKM. The V end was cut by 7 bases, the J end by 0 bases, with 13 bases between. For the CDR3, the DNA is TGTGCCAGCACTAAGGGAGGACGCTCCTACAATGAGCAGTTCTTC. Translating gives CASTKGGRSYNEQFF.

The rearrangement links TRBV20-1 to TRBJ2-6; D is ambiguous. Germline V gene data show CDR1 as DFQATT and CDR2 as SNEGSKA (reference sequence). The CDR3 has 15 amino acids. The V gene lost 2 bases and the J gene lost 0 bases, with 8 bases spanning the gap. CDR3 in DNA: TGCAGTGCTAGACAACCGAGCTCTGGGGCCAACGTCCTGACTTTC. Translation: CSARQPSSGANVLTF.

As regards this clonotype: Lacking the conserved final phenylalanine or tryptophan, this CDR3 likely reflects a read error. V is TRBV11-2 and J is TRBJ2-5; D possibly corresponds to TRBD2 (7 bases). Germline V gene data show CDR1 as SGHAT and CDR2 as FQNNGV. There are 12 residues in the CDR3. In DNA, the CDR3 is TGTGCCAGCAACTTAGGGGGGGTCGGCCAGTACCTC. It is translated as CASNLGGVGQYL.

As regards this clonotype: A junction end diverges from the germline sequence, so it may reflect a read error. V usage is TRBV11-2 and J usage is TRBJ2-1; perhaps TRBD2 as D (6 bases). The CDR3 runs to 15 residues. The V gene's germline CDR1 is SGHAT and CDR2 FQNNGV. CDR3 DNA sequence: TGTGCCAGTAGCTTAGACGTGGGACTGGTGAATGAGCAGTTCTTC. Amino acid sequence: CASSLDVGLVNEQFF.

The chain combines TRBV11-1 with TRBJ2-1; D possibly corresponds to TRBD2 (6 bases). CDR3 length equals 16 residues. The V gene's germline CDR1 is SGHAT and CDR2 FQDESV (reference sequence). V was pared by 5 bases and J by 4 bases, with 18 bases between. In DNA, the CDR3 is TGTGCCAGCAGCCGCCGACTAGATTCAATATACAATGAGCAGTTCTTC. Translation: CASSRRLDSIYNEQFF.

Comments on this clonotype: One end of the junction is discordant with germline, which a read error may explain. The J gene is TRBJ2-5, the V gene TRBV6-1; TRBD1 agrees at 8 bases. There are 14 residues in the CDR3. The germline CDR1 and CDR2 sequences are MNHNS and SASEGT. The CDR3 coding sequence is TGTGCCAGCAGGACAGGGGCGGTTGGGGAGACCCACTACTTC. It translates to CASRTGAVGETHYF.